Listed here are 18 T cell receptor beta chains from one sample, sequenced in a study of blood T cell repertoires in COVID-19. Data came from immunoSEQ multiplex PCR; TCRdb stores just in-frame clones and leaves some out. This table has under 250,000 clones, around nine tenths appearing once. The sequencing input was peripheral blood. The source is an older woman who had recovered from COVID-19.

The CDR3 nucleotides are TGTGCCAGCAGCCCCCGGGAAGGGATGAACACTGAAGCTTTCTTT. Translated, it gives CASSPREGMNTEAFF. This rearrangement joins TRBV7-8 to TRBJ1-1, with unresolved D. Germline CDR1 SGHVS, CDR2 FQNEAQ. The CDR3 consists of 15 residues. V lost 5 bases and J 0 bases, leaving 13 bases between the germline ends. Filled out from reference TRBV7-8 and TRBJ1-1, the complete variable domain reads GAGVSQSPRYKVAKRGQDVALRCDPISGHVSLFWYQQALGQGPEFLTYFQNEAQLDKSGLPSDRFFAERPEGSVSTLKIQRTQQEDSAVYLCASSPREGMNTEAFFGQGTRLTVV.

The chain couples TRBV5-6 to TRBJ2-1; TRBD1 matches 8 bases. Germline CDR1 SGHDT, CDR2 YYEEEE. With 1 base clipped from V and 8 bases from J, the junction kept 11 bases outside the gene matches. This CDR3 region has 16 residues. CDR3 DNA: TGTGCCAGCAGCTTGATTTTTGGACAGGGAGACCATGAGCAGTTCTTC. Its translation: CASSLIFGQGDHEQFF.

J is TRBJ2-1 and V is TRBV6-5, with 7 nucleotides matching TRBD1. Trimming removed 6 bases from V and 2 bases from J; junction bases left unmatched: 7. The CDR3 runs 15 residues. Looked up from germline, CDR1 is MNHEY and CDR2 is SVGAGI. For the CDR3, the DNA is TGTGCCAGCAGAATCCGGGACAGCACCTACAATGAGCAGTTCTTC. Its translation: CASRIRDSTYNEQFF.

The rearrangement joins TRBV5-4 to TRBJ1-2; TRBD1 aligns across 8 bases. Trimming took 2 bases from V and 4 from J; bases not matched to a gene: 7. The length of the CDR3 is 15 residues. Germline V gene sequence: CDR1 SGHNT, CDR2 YYREEE (reference sequence). The CDR3 DNA sequence: TGTGCCAGCAGCTTTGATGGACAGGGTGGCTATGGCTACACCTTC. It translates to CASSFDGQGGYGYTF.

In this sample, this clone turned up a few times. The chain joins TRBV6-2 or TRBV6-3 to TRBJ2-7; D is perhaps TRBD2 (6 bases). In germline, CDR1 is MNHEY, CDR2 SVGEGT. Trimming removed 2 bases from V and 7 bases from J, with 12 bases in between. The CDR3 has 13 amino acids. CDR3 bases: TGTGCCAGCAGTTACGGACGTGGAGGGGAGCAGTACTTC. Its protein is CASSYGRGGEQYF.

The chain recombines TRBV12-2 with TRBJ2-1; the DNA was not used to check the table's D call, TRBD2. TRBV12-2 is classified as a pseudogene. The CDR3 has 19 residues. The CDR3 loop is CASRLYGLADYTQYNEQFF. In DNA form, the CDR3 reads TGTGCAAGTCGCTTATATGGACTAGCGGACTATACACAATACAATGAGCAGTTCTTC.

V usage is TRBV24-1 and J usage is TRBJ1-3; possible D gene TRBD1, 5 bases. CDR1 and CDR2 from the germline V gene are KGHDR and SFDVKD. This CDR3 region has 15 residues. The V end was cut by 3 bases, the J end by 2 bases, with 10 bases between. CDR3 in amino acids: CATSDPRATGNTIYF. For the CDR3, the DNA is TGTGCCACCAGTGATCCCAGGGCAACTGGAAACACCATATATTTT.

The V gene is TRBV10-3, the J gene TRBJ2-7, with 7 nucleotides matching TRBD2. Germline V gene lookup returns CDR1 ENHRY and CDR2 SYGVKD. The CDR3 sequence is 15 residues long. Trimming cost V 10 bases and J 5 bases; bases outside gene matches: 17. CDR3 in amino acids: CASLPSGGSTDEQYF. The CDR3 DNA is TGTGCCAGCCTGCCCTCCGGGGGGTCCACGGACGAGCAGTACTTC.

Here the CDR3 reads CASSIGQGDDEQYF. The CDR3 region has the DNA TGTGCCAGTAGTATAGGGCAGGGGGACGACGAGCAGTACTTC. The V and J genes are TRBV19 and TRBJ2-7; 7 bases map to TRBD1. Unmatched junction bases numbered 5, after V lost 1 base and J lost 5 bases. Germline V gene lookup returns CDR1 LNHDA and CDR2 SQIVND (reference sequence). The length of the CDR3 is 14 residues.

The V call is TRBV7-2, the J call TRBJ1-1, with D possibly TRBD1 on 5 matching bases. Germline CDR1 reads SGHTA; CDR2 reads FQGNSA. The CDR3 has 15 residues. V lost 1 base to trimming and J lost 1 base, with 10 bases between them. CDR3 amino acids: CASSLEARGNTEAFF. CDR3 bases: TGTGCCAGCAGCTTAGAGGCAAGGGGGAACACTGAAGCTTTCTTT.

The rearrangement joins TRBV5-1 to TRBJ2-7; D gene uncertain. Germline values: CDR1 SGHRS, CDR2 YFSETQ. Trimming pared 0 bases from V and 0 bases from J, leaving 10 bases between. The CDR3 runs 15 residues. This chain's CDR3 is CASSLGVGDSYEQYF. The CDR3 nucleotides read TGCGCCAGCAGCTTGGGAGTCGGAGACTCCTACGAGCAGTACTTC.

This chain links TRBV3-1 (or the pseudogene TRBV3-2) with TRBJ1-5; TRBD1 matches at 10 bases. The CDR3 covers 15 residues. In germline, CDR1 is LGHDT, CDR2 YNNKEL (reference sequence). Trimming removed 4 bases from V and 5 bases from J; junction bases left unmatched: 5. This chain's CDR3 is CASSPGTGDYQPQHF. In DNA form, the CDR3 reads TGTGCCAGCAGCCCAGGGACAGGGGACTATCAGCCCCAGCATTTT.

The chain recombines TRBV7-2 with TRBJ2-1, with TRBD2 identical over 8 bases. Germline-derived CDR1 and CDR2 are SGHTA and FQGNSA. The V gene end was trimmed by 5 bases and the J gene end by 7 bases; junction bases not matched to a gene: 7. The CDR3 is made up of 14 amino acids. CDR3 coding DNA: TGTGCCAGCAGCCCCCGGCGGGGGGTTAATGAGCAGTTCTTC. This codes for CASSPRRGVNEQFF. The entire variable domain, with the rest obtained from reference TRBV7-2 and TRBJ2-1, is as follows: GAGVSQSPSNKVTEKGKDVELRCDPISGHTALYWYRQSLGQGLEFLIYFQGNSAPDKSGLPSDRFSAERTGGSVSTLTIQRTQQEDSAVYLCASSPRRGVNEQFFGPGTRLTVL.

The chain combines TRBV29-1 with TRBJ2-3; a weak D match, TRBD2 (5 bases). Between the trimmed V and J ends, which lost 4 bases and 4 bases, there was a span of 12 bases. There are 13 residues in the CDR3. Germline-derived CDR1 and CDR2 are SQVTM and ANQGSEA. CDR3 sequence reads: CSVGSGYADTQYF. The CDR3 nucleotides read TGCAGCGTTGGTTCGGGATACGCAGATACGCAGTATTTT.

The chain combines TRBV15 with TRBJ2-3; the match to TRBD1 covers 8 bases. V shed 0 bases, J shed 5 bases, and the junction held 13 bases outside the gene matches. This CDR3 contains 18 residues. CDR1 and CDR2 from the germline V gene are LNHNV and YYDKDF (reference sequence). This CDR3 reads CATSRDAPSQGARDTQYF. The CDR3 coding sequence is TGTGCCACCAGCAGAGATGCTCCCAGCCAGGGGGCTCGAGATACGCAGTATTTT. The variable domain in full, with the rest retrieved from reference TRBV15 and TRBJ2-3, is DAMVIQNPRYQVTQFGKPVTLSCSQTLNHNVMYWYQQKSSQAPKLLFHYYDKDFNNEADTPDNFQSRRPNTSFCFLDIRSPGLGDTAMYLCATSRDAPSQGARDTQYFGPGTRLTVL.

The V and J genes are TRBV5-1 and TRBJ1-1, with TRBD1 as a possible D gene (5 bases). Germline lookup yields CDR1 SGHRS and CDR2 YFSETQ. The CDR3 runs to 16 residues. Trimming pared 4 bases from V and 1 base from J, leaving 17 bases between. The CDR3 loop is CASSPVSGVANTEAFF. CDR3 sequence (DNA): TGCGCCAGCAGCCCCGTGTCGGGGGTCGCGAACACTGAAGCTTTCTTT. Full variable domain (missing parts from reference TRBV5-1 and TRBJ1-1): KAGVTQTPRYLIKTRGQQVTLSCSPISGHRSVSWYQQTPGQGLQFLFEYFSETQRNKGNFPGRFSGRQFSNSRSEMNVSTLELGDSALYLCASSPVSGVANTEAFFGQGTRLTVV.

V and J are TRBV27 and TRBJ2-2, with D unclear. This CDR3 region has 13 residues. Trimming cost V 2 bases and J 5 bases, with 6 bases left between them. Germline lookup yields CDR1 MNHEY and CDR2 SMNVEV (reference sequence). The CDR3 protein is CASSLHLTGELFF. The CDR3 DNA is TGTGCCAGCAGTTTACATCTAACCGGGGAGCTGTTTTTT.

The chain recombines TRBV11-2 with TRBJ1-5; D might be TRBD1 (5 bases). Germline values: CDR1 SGHAT, CDR2 FQNNGV. This CDR3 contains 16 residues. V was pared by 0 bases and J by 1 base, with 10 bases between. The CDR3 is CASSLEPGKSNQPQHF. For the CDR3, the DNA is TGTGCCAGCAGCTTAGAACCAGGGAAGAGCAATCAGCCCCAGCATTTT. Using reference TRBV11-2 and TRBJ1-5 for the parts outside the CDR3, the full variable domain is EAGVAQSPRYKIIEKRQSVAFWCNPISGHATLYWYQQILGQGPKLLIQFQNNGVVDDSQLPKDRFSAERLKGVDSTLKIQPAKLEDSAVYLCASSLEPGKSNQPQHFGDGTRLSIL.